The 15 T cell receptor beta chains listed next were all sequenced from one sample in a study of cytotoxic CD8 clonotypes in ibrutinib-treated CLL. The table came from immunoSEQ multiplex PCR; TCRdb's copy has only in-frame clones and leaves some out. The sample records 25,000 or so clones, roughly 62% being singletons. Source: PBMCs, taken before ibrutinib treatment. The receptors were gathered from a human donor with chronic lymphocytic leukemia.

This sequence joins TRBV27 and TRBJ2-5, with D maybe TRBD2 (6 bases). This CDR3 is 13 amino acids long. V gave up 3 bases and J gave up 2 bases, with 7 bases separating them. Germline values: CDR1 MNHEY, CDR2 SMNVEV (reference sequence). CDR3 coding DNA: TGTGCCAGCAGTTTCCGGGAGCAAGAGACCCAGTACTTC. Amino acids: CASSFREQETQYF.

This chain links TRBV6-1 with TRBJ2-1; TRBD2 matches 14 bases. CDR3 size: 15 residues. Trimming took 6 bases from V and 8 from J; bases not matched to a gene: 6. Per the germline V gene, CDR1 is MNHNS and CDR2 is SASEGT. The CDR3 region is CASSPGTSGRDEQFF. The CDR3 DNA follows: TGTGCCAGCAGCCCCGGGACTAGCGGGAGAGATGAGCAGTTCTTC.

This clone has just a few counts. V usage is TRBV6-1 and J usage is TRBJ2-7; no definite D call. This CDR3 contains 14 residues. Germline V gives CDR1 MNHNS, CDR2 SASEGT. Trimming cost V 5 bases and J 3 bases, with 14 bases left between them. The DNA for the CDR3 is TGTGCCAGCAGTTTCGCACACCCCAGCTACGAGCAGTACTTC. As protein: CASSFAHPSYEQYF.

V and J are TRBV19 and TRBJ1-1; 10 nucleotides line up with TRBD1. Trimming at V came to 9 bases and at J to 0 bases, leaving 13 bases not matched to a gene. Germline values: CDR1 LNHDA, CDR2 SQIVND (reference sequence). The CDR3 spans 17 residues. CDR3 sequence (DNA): TGTGCCAGCCGCTTGAGGGACAGGGGAGAAGTGAACACTGAAGCTTTCTTT. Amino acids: CASRLRDRGEVNTEAFF.

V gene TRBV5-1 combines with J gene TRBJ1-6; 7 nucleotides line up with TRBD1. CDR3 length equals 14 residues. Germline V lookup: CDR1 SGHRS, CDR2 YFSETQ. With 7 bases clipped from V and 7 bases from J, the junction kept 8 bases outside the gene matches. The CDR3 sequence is CASRGQAGNSPLHF. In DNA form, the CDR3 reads TGCGCCAGCCGCGGACAGGCGGGGAATTCACCCCTCCACTTT.

The CDR3 coding sequence is TGTGCCAGCAGCTTAAACAGAAACACTGAAGCTTTCTTT. It is translated as CASSLNRNTEAFF. The gene calls are TRBV11-2 and TRBJ1-1; D unresolved. From germline, CDR1 is SGHAT and CDR2 FQNNGV. Trimming cost V 2 bases and J 2 bases, with 6 bases left between them. The CDR3 has 13 residues.

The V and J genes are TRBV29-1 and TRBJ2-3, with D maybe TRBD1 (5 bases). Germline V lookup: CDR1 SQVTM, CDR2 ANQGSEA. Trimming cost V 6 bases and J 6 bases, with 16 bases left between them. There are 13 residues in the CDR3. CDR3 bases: TGCAGCGTCCAGGGCTCCATTTCGGATACGCAGTATTTT. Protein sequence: CSVQGSISDTQYF.

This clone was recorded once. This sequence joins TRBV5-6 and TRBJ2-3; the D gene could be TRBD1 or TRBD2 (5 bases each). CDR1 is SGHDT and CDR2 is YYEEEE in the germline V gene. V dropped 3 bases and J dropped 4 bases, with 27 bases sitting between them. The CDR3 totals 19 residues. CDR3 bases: TGTGCCAGCAGCTCTTTCAGTACAACGGGACGCCCGAAGGCAGATACGCAGTATTTT. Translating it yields CASSSFSTTGRPKADTQYF.

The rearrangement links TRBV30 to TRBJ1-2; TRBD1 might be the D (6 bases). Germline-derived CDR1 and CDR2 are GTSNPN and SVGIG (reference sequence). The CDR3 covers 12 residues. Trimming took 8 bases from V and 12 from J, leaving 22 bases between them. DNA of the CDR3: TGTGCCCGCTCAGACAGGAGCGCTGTCCACACCTTC. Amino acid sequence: CARSDRSAVHTF.

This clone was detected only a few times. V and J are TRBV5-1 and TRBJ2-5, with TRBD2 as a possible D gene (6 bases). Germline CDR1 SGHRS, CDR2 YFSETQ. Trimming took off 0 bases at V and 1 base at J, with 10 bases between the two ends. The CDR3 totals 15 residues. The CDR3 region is CASSLGSGFQETQYF. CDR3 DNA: TGCGCCAGCAGCTTGGGTAGCGGATTCCAAGAGACCCAGTACTTC. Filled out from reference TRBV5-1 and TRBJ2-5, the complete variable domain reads KAGVTQTPRYLIKTRGQQVTLSCSPISGHRSVSWYQQTPGQGLQFLFEYFSETQRNKGNFPGRFSGRQFSNSRSEMNVSTLELGDSALYLCASSLGSGFQETQYFGPGTRLLVL.

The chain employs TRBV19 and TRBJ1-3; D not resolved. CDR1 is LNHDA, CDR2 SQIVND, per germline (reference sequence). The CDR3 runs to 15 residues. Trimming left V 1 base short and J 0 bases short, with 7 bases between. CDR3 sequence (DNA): TGTGCCAGTAGTATAGTAACAGCCTCTGGAAACACCATATATTTT. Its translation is CASSIVTASGNTIYF.

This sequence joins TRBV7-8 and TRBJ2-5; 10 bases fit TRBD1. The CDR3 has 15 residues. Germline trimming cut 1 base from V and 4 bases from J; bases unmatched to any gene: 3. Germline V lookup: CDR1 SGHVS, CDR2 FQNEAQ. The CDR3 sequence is CASSLGGTGAETQYF. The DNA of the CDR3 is TGTGCCAGCAGCTTAGGCGGGACAGGGGCAGAGACCCAGTACTTC.

The DNA for the CDR3 is TGTGCCAGCAGCTTTAGCGGAAGCGGGGAGCTGTTTTTT. This translates into CASSFSGSGELFF. The chain combines TRBV7-2 with TRBJ2-2, with D perhaps TRBD2 (6 bases). Germline values: CDR1 SGHTA, CDR2 FQGNSA. This CDR3 contains 13 residues. Trimming stripped 3 bases from V and 7 bases from J, with 9 bases between. The variable domain in full, with the rest retrieved from reference TRBV7-2 and TRBJ2-2, is GAGVSQSPSNKVTEKGKDVELRCDPISGHTALYWYRQSLGQGLEFLIYFQGNSAPDKSGLPSDRFSAERTGGSVSTLTIQRTQQEDSAVYLCASSFSGSGELFFGEGSRLTVL.

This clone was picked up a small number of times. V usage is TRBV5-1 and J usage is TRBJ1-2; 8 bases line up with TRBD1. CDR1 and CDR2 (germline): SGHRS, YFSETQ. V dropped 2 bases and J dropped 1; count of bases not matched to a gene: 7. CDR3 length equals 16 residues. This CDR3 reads CASSFGQGGGNYGYTF. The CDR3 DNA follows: TGCGCCAGCAGCTTTGGACAGGGTGGAGGTAACTATGGCTACACCTTC.

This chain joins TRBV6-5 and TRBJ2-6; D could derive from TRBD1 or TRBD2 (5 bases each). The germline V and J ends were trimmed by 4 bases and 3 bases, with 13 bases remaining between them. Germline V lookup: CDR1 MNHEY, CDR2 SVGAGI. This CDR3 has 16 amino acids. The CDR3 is CASSSGPAGGANVLTF. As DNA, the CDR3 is TGTGCCAGCAGTTCGGGACCCGCGGGTGGGGCCAACGTCCTGACTTTC.